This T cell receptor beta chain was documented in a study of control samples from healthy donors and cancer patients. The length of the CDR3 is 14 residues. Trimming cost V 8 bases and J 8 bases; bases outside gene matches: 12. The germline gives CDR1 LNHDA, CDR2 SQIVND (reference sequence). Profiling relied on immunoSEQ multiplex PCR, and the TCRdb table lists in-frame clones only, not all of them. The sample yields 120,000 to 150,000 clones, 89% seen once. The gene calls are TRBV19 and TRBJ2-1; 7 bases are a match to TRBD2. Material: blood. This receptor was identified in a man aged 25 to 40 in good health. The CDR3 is CASRSGGSFDEQFF. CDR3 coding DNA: TGTGCCAGTCGATCCGGCGGGAGTTTCGATGAGCAGTTCTTC. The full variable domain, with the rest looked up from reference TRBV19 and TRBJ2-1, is DGGITQSPKYLFRKEGQNVTLSCEQNLNHDAMYWYRQDPGQGLRLIYYSQIVNDFQKGDIAEGYSVSREKKESFPLTVTSAQKNPTAFYLCASRSGGSFDEQFFGPGTRLTVL.